This note documents a single T cell receptor (beta chain) sequence. This specimen includes other DNA sequences encoding the same CDR3. The record originates from a study of blood T cell repertoires in COVID-19. Study background: Spain, Italy and the United States supplied samples that represented acute and convalescent COVID-19. From T cells, B-cell-depleted T cells, or PBMCs came the material, which was cDNA or gDNA.

Germline CDR1 is SGDLS and CDR2 is YYNGEE. The trim removed 0 bases at V and 0 bases at J, leaving 2 bases unmatched. CDR3 length: 15 amino acids. In the study's own analysis: Reference gene primer amplification gave estimated nucleated cell counts. TCRdb keeps only in-frame clones here, not all; method: immunoSEQ multiplex PCR. From that table come the V and J calls and clone size; the DNA was used to work out D and trimming. The top ten hold under 7% of the sample, which has about 50,000 clones, around 86% seen once. The chain links TRBV9 to TRBJ2-7; 8 nucleotides align to TRBD1. The sequenced sample consisted of peripheral blood. The clonotype comes from a man between 65 and 80 years old with active COVID-19. The CDR3 loop reads CASSVGQGPSYEQYF. Here the CDR3 DNA reads TGTGCCAGCAGCGTAGGACAGGGGCCCTCCTACGAGCAGTACTTC.